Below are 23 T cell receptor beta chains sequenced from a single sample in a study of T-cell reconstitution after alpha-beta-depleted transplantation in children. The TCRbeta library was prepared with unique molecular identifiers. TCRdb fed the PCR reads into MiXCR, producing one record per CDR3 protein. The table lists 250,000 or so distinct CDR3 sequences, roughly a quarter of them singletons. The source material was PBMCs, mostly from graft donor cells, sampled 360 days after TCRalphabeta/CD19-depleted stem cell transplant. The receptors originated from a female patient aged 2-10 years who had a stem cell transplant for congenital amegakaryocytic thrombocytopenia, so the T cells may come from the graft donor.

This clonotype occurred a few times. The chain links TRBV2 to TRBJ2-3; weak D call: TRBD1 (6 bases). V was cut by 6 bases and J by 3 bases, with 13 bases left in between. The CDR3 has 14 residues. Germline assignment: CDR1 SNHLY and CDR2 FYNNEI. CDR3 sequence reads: CASRAVRGTDTQYF. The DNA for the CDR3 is TGTGCCAGCAGGGCGGTCAGGGGTACAGATACGCAGTATTTT.

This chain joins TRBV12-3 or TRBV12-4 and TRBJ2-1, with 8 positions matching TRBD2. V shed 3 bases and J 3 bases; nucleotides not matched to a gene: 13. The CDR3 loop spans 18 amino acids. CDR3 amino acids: CASSLDLFKRGIYNEQFF. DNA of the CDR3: TGTGCCAGCAGTTTGGACCTTTTTAAGCGGGGGATCTACAATGAGCAGTTCTTC.

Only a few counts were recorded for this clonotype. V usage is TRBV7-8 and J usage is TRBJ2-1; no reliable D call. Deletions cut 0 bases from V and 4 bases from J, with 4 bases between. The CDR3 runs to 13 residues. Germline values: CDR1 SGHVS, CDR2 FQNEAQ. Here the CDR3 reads CASSLAVYNEQFF. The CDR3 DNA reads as TGTGCCAGCAGCTTAGCAGTGTACAATGAGCAGTTCTTC.

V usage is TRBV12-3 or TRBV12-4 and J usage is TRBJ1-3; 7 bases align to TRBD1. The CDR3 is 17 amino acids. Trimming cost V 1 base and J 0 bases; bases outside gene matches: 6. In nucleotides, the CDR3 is TGTGCCAGCAGTTTAGTAGGGGGCGAATACTCTGGAAACACCATATATTTT. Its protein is CASSLVGGEYSGNTIYF.

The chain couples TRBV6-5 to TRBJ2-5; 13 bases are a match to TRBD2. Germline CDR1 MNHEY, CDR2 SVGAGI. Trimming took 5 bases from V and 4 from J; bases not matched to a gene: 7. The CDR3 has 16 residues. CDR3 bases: TGTGCCAGCAGTCTACTAGCGGGGGGGCCGGGAGAGACCCAGTACTTC. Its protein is CASSLLAGGPGETQYF.

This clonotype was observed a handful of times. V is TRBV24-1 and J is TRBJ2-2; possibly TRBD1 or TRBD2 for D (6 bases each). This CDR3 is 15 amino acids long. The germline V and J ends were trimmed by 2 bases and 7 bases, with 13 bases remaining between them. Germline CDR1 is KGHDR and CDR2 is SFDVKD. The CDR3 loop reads CATSDSRGQHGELFF. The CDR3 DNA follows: TGTGCCACCAGTGATTCCCGGGGGCAACACGGGGAGCTGTTTTTT.

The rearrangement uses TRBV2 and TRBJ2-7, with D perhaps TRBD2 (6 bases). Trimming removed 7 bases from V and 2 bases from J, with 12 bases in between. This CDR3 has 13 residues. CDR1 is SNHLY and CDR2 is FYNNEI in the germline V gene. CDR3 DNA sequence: TGTGCCAGCAAGAGGGCGGGACCCTACGAGCAGTACTTC. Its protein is CASKRAGPYEQYF.

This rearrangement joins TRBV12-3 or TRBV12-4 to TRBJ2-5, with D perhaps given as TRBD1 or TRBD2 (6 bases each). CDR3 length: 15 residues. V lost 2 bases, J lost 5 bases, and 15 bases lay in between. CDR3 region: CASSLNWGDTETQYF. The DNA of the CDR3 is TGTGCCAGCAGTTTAAATTGGGGGGACACGGAGACCCAGTACTTC.

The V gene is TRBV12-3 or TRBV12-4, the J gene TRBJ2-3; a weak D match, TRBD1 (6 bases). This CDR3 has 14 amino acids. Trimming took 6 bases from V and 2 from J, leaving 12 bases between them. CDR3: CASSLTGLTDTQYF. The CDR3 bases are TGTGCCAGCAGCTTGACAGGTCTCACAGATACGCAGTATTTT.

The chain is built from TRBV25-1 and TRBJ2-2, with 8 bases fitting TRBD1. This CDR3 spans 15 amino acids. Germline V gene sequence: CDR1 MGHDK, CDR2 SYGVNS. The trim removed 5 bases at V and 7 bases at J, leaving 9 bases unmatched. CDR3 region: CASSSARGPNGELFF. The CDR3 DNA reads TGTGCCAGCAGTAGTGCCAGGGGGCCGAACGGGGAGCTGTTTTTT.

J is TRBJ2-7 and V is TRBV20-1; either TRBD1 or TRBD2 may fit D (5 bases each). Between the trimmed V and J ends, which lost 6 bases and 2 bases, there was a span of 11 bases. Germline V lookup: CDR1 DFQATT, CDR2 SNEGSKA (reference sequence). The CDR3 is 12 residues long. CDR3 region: CSAPGTAYEQYF. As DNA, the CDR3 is TGCAGTGCACCGGGGACCGCCTACGAGCAGTACTTC.

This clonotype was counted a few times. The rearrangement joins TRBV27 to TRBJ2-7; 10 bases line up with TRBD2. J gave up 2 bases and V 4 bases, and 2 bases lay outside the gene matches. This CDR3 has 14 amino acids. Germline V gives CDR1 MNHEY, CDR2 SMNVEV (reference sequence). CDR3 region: CASSSLAGPYEQYF. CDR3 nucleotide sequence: TGTGCCAGCAGTTCACTAGCGGGGCCCTACGAGCAGTACTTC.

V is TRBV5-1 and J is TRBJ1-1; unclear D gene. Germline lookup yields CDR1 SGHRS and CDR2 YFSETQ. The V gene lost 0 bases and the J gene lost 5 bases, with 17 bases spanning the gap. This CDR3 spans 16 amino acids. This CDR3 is CASSLGVGNLGTEAFF. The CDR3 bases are TGCGCCAGCAGCTTGGGGGTAGGGAACTTGGGAACTGAAGCTTTCTTT.

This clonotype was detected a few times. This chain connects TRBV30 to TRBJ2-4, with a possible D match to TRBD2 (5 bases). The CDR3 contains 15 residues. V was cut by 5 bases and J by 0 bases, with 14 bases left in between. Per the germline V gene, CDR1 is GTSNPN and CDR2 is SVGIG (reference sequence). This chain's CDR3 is CAWGLPRVAKNIQYF. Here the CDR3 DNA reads TGTGCCTGGGGCCTCCCGAGGGTAGCCAAAAACATTCAGTACTTC.

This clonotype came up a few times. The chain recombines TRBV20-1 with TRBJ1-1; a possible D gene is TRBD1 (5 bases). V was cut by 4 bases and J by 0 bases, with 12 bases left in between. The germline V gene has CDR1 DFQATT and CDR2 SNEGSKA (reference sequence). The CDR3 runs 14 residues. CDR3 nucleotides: TGCAGTGCTACAGGGATATTCTTGAACACTGAAGCTTTCTTT. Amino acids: CSATGIFLNTEAFF.

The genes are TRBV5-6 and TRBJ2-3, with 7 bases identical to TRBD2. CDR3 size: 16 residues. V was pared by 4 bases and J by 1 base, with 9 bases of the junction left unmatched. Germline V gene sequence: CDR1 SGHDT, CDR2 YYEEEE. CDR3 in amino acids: CASSPLSGYRTDTQYF. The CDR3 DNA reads TGTGCCAGCAGCCCCCTTAGCGGGTACCGCACAGATACGCAGTATTTT.

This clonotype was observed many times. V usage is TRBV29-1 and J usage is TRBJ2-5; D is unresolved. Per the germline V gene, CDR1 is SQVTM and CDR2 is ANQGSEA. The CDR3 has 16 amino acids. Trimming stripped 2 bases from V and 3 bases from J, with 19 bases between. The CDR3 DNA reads TGCAGCGTTGAACATCCGGTGGCAGGAAGAGAAGAGACCCAGTACTTC. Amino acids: CSVEHPVAGREETQYF. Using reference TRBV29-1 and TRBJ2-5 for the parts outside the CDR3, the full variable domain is SAVISQKPSRDICQRGTSLTIQCQVDSQVTMMFWYRQQPGQSLTLIATANQGSEATYESGFVIDKFPISRPNLTFSTLTVSNMSPEDSSIYLCSVEHPVAGREETQYFGPGTRLLVL.

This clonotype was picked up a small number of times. CDR3 nucleotide sequence: TGTGCCAGCAGTTTAAGTCAGGGGATGAGGGACACTGAAGCTTTCTTT. Its translation: CASSLSQGMRDTEAFF. The chain is built from TRBV28 and TRBJ1-1; possible D gene TRBD1, 6 bases. Germline V gene sequence: CDR1 MDHEN, CDR2 SYDVKM. The length of the CDR3 is 16 residues. V was pared by 2 bases and J by 3 bases, with 16 bases between.

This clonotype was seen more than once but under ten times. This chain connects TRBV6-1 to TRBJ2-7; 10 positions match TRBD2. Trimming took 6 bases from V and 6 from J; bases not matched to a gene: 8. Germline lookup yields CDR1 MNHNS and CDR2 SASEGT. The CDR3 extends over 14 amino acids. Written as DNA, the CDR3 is TGTGCCAGCAGGGAACCCGGACTAGCGGCCGAGCAGTACTTC. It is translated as CASREPGLAAEQYF.

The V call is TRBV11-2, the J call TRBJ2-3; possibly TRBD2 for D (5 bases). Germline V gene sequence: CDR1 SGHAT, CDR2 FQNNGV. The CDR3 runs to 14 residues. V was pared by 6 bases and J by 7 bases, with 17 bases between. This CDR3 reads CASSQGLGTYTQYF. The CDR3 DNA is TGTGCCAGCAGTCAAGGACTGGGTACATATACGCAGTATTTT. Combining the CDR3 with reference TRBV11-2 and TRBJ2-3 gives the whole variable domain EAGVAQSPRYKIIEKRQSVAFWCNPISGHATLYWYQQILGQGPKLLIQFQNNGVVDDSQLPKDRFSAERLKGVDSTLKIQPAKLEDSAVYLCASSQGLGTYTQYFGPGTRLTVL.

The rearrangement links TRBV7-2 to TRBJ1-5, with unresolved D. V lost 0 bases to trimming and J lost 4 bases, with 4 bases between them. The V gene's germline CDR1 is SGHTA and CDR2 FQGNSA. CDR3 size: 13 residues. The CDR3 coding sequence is TGTGCCAGCAGCTTAGCTTTGAATCAGCCCCAGCATTTT. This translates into CASSLALNQPQHF.

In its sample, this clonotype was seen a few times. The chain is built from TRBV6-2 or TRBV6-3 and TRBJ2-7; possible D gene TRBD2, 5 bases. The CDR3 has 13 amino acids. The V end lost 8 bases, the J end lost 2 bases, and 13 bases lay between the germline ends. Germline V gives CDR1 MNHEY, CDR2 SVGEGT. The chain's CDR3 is CASVFDGTYEQYF. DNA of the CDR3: TGTGCCAGCGTTTTCGACGGGACCTACGAGCAGTACTTC.

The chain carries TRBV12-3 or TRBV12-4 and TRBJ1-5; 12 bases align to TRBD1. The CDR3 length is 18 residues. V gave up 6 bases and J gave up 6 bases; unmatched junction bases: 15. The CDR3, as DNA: TGTGCCAGCAGGGATCTTCGGGACAGGGGGCGCGTATGTCAGCCCCAGCATTTT. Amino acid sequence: CASRDLRDRGRVCQPQHF.